Reported below is one T cell receptor (beta chain). Primed by a sample-barcoded 5' primer and a J-beta primer mix, a second PCR proceeded for 7 to 11 cycles. MiXCR, run by TCRdb on the 5' RACE reads, gives a single entry per CDR3 protein. The sample yields 540,000 or so distinct CDR3 sequences, around 48% seen once. The sample comes from a study of blood T cells in healthy people across ages. There are 12 residues in the CDR3. Trimming took 6 bases from V and 2 from J, leaving 8 bases between them. Germline lookup yields CDR1 SGHTA and CDR2 FQGNSA. The TCR sequence derives from a man older than 75 in good health. The sequenced sample was blood. The J gene is TRBJ2-7, the V gene TRBV7-2; D uncertain. The DNA for the CDR3 is TGTGCCAGCAGGTTAACAGCCTACGAGCAGTACTTC. Protein sequence: CASRLTAYEQYF. The full variable domain, rest sourced from reference TRBV7-2 and TRBJ2-7, is GAGVSQSPSNKVTEKGKDVELRCDPISGHTALYWYRQSLGQGLEFLIYFQGNSAPDKSGLPSDRFSAERTGGSVSTLTIQRTQQEDSAVYLCASRLTAYEQYFGPGTRLTVT.